This TCR beta chain was recorded in a study of blood T cell repertoires in COVID-19. On the study more broadly: The United States, Italy and Spain provided the acute and convalescent COVID-19 samples. From T cells, B-cell-depleted T cells, or PBMCs came the material, which was cDNA or gDNA.

In the case of this clone: This CDR3 is also generated by other DNA sequences in the sample.

Under the authors' procedure: Reference gene primer amplification yielded estimated nucleated cell counts. Only in-frame clones appear in the TCRdb table, and some are missing; sequencing was by immunoSEQ multiplex PCR. Clone size and the V and J calls come from that table; the DNA yielded D and trimming. The data hold roughly 270,000 clones, with 70% to 90% observed a single time. The V and J ends lost 5 bases and 4 bases, in that order; junction bases with no gene match: 3. CDR3 size: 14 residues. The V gene's germline CDR1 is MNHEY and CDR2 SMNVEV (reference sequence). Sequenced input: peripheral blood. The receptor comes from a man in his late teens or twenties with active or convalescent COVID-19. The gene calls are TRBV27 and TRBJ1-5, with TRBD1 matching over 9 bases. The CDR3 reads CASSIDRGNQPQHF. The CDR3, as DNA: TGTGCCAGCAGTATCGACAGGGGGAATCAGCCCCAGCATTTT.